The clone carrying this TCR beta chain was counted between two and nine times. Per the germline V gene, CDR1 is SGHRS and CDR2 is YFSETQ. V lost 2 bases, J lost 11 bases, and 10 bases stayed unmatched. The CDR3 extends over 13 amino acids. The sample belongs to a study of cytomegalovirus exposure and HLA in healthy donors. A multiplex PCR was run with 60 Vbeta primers and 13 Jbeta primers. The repertoire was sequenced with immunoSEQ multiplex PCR; TCRdb's copy has only in-frame clones and lacks some. The table records about 130,000 clones, around 80% of them present only once. The sample was PBMCs. The TCR sequence derives from a man younger than 40 in good health and CMV-seronegative. The chain couples TRBV5-1 to TRBJ2-7; TRBD1 aligns across 7 bases. DNA for the CDR3: TGCGCCAGCAGCTTAGGAACGGGGACAGCCGAGTACTTC. This codes for CASSLGTGTAEYF.